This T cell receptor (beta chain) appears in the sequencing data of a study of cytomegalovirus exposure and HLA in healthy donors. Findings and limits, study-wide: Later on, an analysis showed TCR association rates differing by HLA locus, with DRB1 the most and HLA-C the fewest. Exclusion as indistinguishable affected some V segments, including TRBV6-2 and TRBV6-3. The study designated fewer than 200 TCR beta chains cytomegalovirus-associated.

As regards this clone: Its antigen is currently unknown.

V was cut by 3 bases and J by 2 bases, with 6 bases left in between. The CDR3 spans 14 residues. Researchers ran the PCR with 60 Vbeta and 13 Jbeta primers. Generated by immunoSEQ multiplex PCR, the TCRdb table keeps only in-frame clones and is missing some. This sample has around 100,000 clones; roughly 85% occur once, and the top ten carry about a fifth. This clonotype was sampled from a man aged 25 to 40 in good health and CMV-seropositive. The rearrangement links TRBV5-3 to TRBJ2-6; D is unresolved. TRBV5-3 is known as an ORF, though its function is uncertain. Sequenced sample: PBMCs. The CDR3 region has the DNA TGTGCCAGAAGCTGCGCTACTGGGGCCAACGTCCTGACTTTC. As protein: CARSCATGANVLTF.